This T cell receptor (beta chain) came from a study of regulatory T cells in long-lasting Graves disease. The germline gives CDR1 MDHEN, CDR2 SYDVKM. The CDR3 length is 16 residues. V was shortened by 1 base and J by 2 bases, with 13 bases between the two germline ends. With iRepertoire HTBI primers and Arm-PCR of CDR3 regions, TCR beta libraries were built. TCRdb passed the multiplex PCR reads through MiXCR, listing each CDR3 protein once. The sample lists some 340,000 distinct CDR3 sequences, approximately 25% seen once, with about 29% in the top ten. Time point given: persistent/refractory GD, antithyroid drugs over 5 years with positive TRAb. There was RNA extracted from PBMCs, and the TCR library was made from it. A peripheral blood sample, nine milliliters in volume, was drawn into EDTA tubes. In its sample, this clonotype was seen a few times.

The sequencing used peripheral blood mononuclear cells (PBMCs), collected when the disease was refractory, from a patient treated with antithyroid drugs. This chain uses TRBV28 with TRBJ2-3; D possibly corresponds to TRBD2 (7 bases). The receptor was isolated from a woman aged 40 to 49 with Graves disease. The CDR3 protein is CASSLYGGRPTDTQYF. The CDR3 nucleotides read TGTGCCAGCAGTTTATACGGGGGGCGTCCCACAGATACGCAGTATTTT.